The rows below give T cell receptor beta chains drawn from one sample of a study of CD8+ T cells in alopecia areata. Profiled with immunoSEQ multiplex PCR; TCRdb holds only in-frame clones, not every one. The sample lists approximately 180,000 clones; approximately 61% were seen once. The material was CD4+ T cells sorted from blood, obtained at week 24, from a patient treated with tofacitinib. These TCRs come from a human donor with alopecia areata. Both conserved end residues are part of each CDR3. D genes are given only for firm matches. Clone size is given for some rows only: seen once, a few or many times, or a class if the clone is expanded.

d_call j_call clone_size v_call cdr3_aa cdr3_nt
TRBD1 TRBJ1-2 NA TRBV7-9 CASSPGTGYGYTF TGTGCCAGCAGCCCCGGGACAGGGTATGGCTACACCTTC
NA TRBJ1-1 NA TRBV5-1 CASSSSGGRNTEAFF TGCGCCAGCAGCTCCTCTGGGGGGCGGAACACTGAAGCTTTCTTT
NA TRBJ1-5 NA TRBV11-2 CASGEQGNQPQHF TGTGCCAGCGGGGAACAGGGTAATCAGCCCCAGCATTTT
TRBD2 TRBJ2-1 NA TRBV29-1 CSVEGTSGGNNEQFF TGCAGCGTTGAAGGGACTAGCGGGGGAAACAATGAGCAGTTCTTC
NA TRBJ1-1 few TRBV28 CASSFGAFEAFF TGTGCCAGCAGTTTCGGGGCCTTTGAAGCTTTCTTT
NA TRBJ2-1 NA TRBV18 CASSTRENNEQFF TGTGCCAGCTCGACGAGGGAAAACAATGAGCAGTTCTTC
NA TRBJ2-3 few TRBV14 CASSQDEGRWDTQYF TGTGCCAGCAGCCAAGATGAGGGTCGTTGGGATACGCAGTATTTT
TRBD1 TRBJ2-5 few TRBV6-1 CASSEALHRGRQETQYF TGTGCCAGCAGTGAAGCGCTCCACAGGGGGCGGCAAGAGACCCAGTACTTC
TRBD1 TRBJ1-1 NA TRBV5-1 CASSLAGQGMNTEAFF TGCGCCAGCAGCTTGGCCGGACAGGGTATGAACACTGAAGCTTTCTTT
NA TRBJ2-7 NA TRBV29-1 CSVDAPNYEQYF TGCAGCGTTGATGCCCCCAACTACGAGCAGTACTTC
NA TRBJ2-5 once TRBV30 CAWSAAETQYF TGTGCCTGGAGTGCCGCAGAGACCCAGTACTTC
TRBD1 TRBJ1-1 NA TRBV10-3 CAIRSDRASYTEAFF TGTGCCATCAGATCGGACAGGGCTTCGTACACTGAAGCTTTCTTT
TRBD2 TRBJ2-5 NA TRBV29-1 CSYQLAGAGTQYF TGCAGTTACCAACTAGCGGGGGCCGGGACCCAGTACTTC
NA TRBJ2-6 few TRBV29-1 CSVQIGGTGANVLTF TGCAGCGTACAAATCGGGGGTACAGGGGCCAACGTCCTGACTTTC
NA TRBJ2-5 NA TRBV29-1 CSVGTGGGWQETQYF TGCAGCGTTGGGACAGGCGGGGGGTGGCAAGAGACCCAGTACTTC
TRBD1 TRBJ1-1 NA TRBV6-5 CASSSGQGARNTEAFF TGTGCCAGCAGTTCCGGACAGGGGGCACGGAACACTGAAGCTTTCTTT
TRBD1 TRBJ2-1 NA TRBV5-1 CASSPPGQGGNEQFF TGCGCCAGCAGCCCCCCGGGACAGGGTGGAAATGAGCAGTTCTTC
NA TRBJ2-5 once TRBV4-3 CASSPGRDRAETQYF TGCGCCAGCAGCCCCGGGAGGGACAGGGCAGAGACCCAGTACTTC
NA TRBJ2-5 NA TRBV7-3 CASSGNNRLIETQYF TGTGCCAGCAGTGGGAACAACAGGTTGATCGAGACCCAGTACTTC
NA TRBJ2-5 NA TRBV10-2 CASSEEGRETQYF TGCGCCAGCAGTGAGGAGGGTCGGGAGACCCAGTACTTC
NA TRBJ2-7 NA TRBV29-1 CSVGTSAYEQYF TGCAGCGTTGGGACGTCCGCCTACGAGCAGTACTTC
TRBD1 TRBJ2-1 once TRBV29-1 CSVGGQGLRTYNEQFF TGCAGCGTTGGGGGACAGGGGTTAAGGACCTACAATGAGCAGTTCTTC
NA TRBJ2-7 NA TRBV29-1 CSVKGASSYEQYF TGCAGCGTTAAAGGGGCCAGCTCCTACGAGCAGTACTTC
NA TRBJ2-7 NA TRBV4-3 CASSQEGSSYEQYF TGCGCCAGCAGCCAAGAAGGTAGCAGTTACGAGCAGTACTTC
NA TRBJ1-6 NA TRBV19 CASSARRQNSPLHF TGTGCCAGTAGTGCCAGACGACAGAATTCACCCCTCCACTTT
NA TRBJ1-2 few TRBV18 CASSPYRNPDGYTF TGTGCCAGCTCACCATACAGGAATCCGGACGGCTACACCTTC
NA TRBJ2-3 NA TRBV29-1 CSDERGLTDTQYF TGCAGCGATGAGAGAGGTCTCACAGATACGCAGTATTTT
NA TRBJ1-2 NA TRBV28 CASGPRGLGGYTF TGTGCCAGCGGGCCTCGGGGGTTAGGCGGCTACACCTTC
TRBD1 TRBJ1-1 NA TRBV7-2 CASSFWTGVRSTEAFF TGTGCCAGCAGCTTCTGGACAGGGGTGAGGAGCACTGAAGCTTTCTTT
TRBD1 TRBJ1-2 many TRBV6-5 CASSPTGGRGYTF TGTGCCAGCAGTCCGACAGGGGGCAGAGGCTACACCTTC
NA TRBJ1-2 NA TRBV5-6 CASSPSAIGYTF TGTGCCAGCAGCCCGAGTGCCATAGGCTACACCTTC
TRBD1 TRBJ2-2 NA TRBV29-1 CSAARTMGQGTTGELFF TGCAGCGCCGCGCGAACTATGGGACAGGGAACAACCGGGGAGCTGTTTTTT
NA TRBJ2-1 few TRBV5-1 CASSFQDASSNEQFF TGCGCCAGCAGCTTCCAGGATGCCTCGAGCAATGAGCAGTTCTTC
NA TRBJ1-2 NA TRBV7-2 CASSLVDVAGKYTF TGTGCCAGCAGCTTAGTCGACGTGGCAGGGAAGTACACCTTC
NA TRBJ1-1 once TRBV10-3 CAISDSQTNTEAFF TGTGCCATCAGTGATTCGCAGACGAACACTGAAGCTTTCTTT
TRBD1 TRBJ1-5 NA TRBV30 CAWSQGQGNQPQHF TGTGCCTGGAGTCAGGGACAGGGCAATCAGCCCCAGCATTTT
NA TRBJ1-1 NA TRBV29-1 CSVGMNTEAFF TGCAGCGTTGGTATGAACACTGAAGCTTTCTTT
NA TRBJ1-1 NA TRBV25-1 CASSESILNTEAFF TGTGCCAGCAGTGAATCGATATTGAACACTGAAGCTTTCTTT
TRBD1 TRBJ2-1 NA TRBV29-1 CSVADRRYNEQFF TGCAGCGTCGCGGACAGGCGGTACAATGAGCAGTTCTTC
TRBD1 TRBJ1-2 NA TRBV7-2 CASSLKQGRGYTF TGTGCCAGCAGCTTAAAACAGGGGAGGGGCTACACCTTC
NA TRBJ2-2 NA TRBV7-2 CASSLSGAANTGELFF TGTGCCAGCAGCTTATCCGGGGCTGCGAACACCGGGGAGCTGTTTTTT
NA TRBJ1-2 NA TRBV5-1 CASSLSGQDYGYTF TGCGCCAGCAGCTTGTCAGGGCAGGACTATGGCTACACCTTC
NA TRBJ1-1 NA TRBV29-1 CSVEGQMNTEAFF TGCAGCGTTGAAGGACAGATGAACACTGAAGCTTTCTTT
NA TRBJ2-5 NA TRBV30 CAWSVWMGRQGEAKETQYF TGTGCCTGGAGTGTATGGATGGGTCGGCAGGGTGAGGCGAAAGAGACCCAGTACTTC
NA TRBJ1-1 few TRBV29-1 CSVEGRMNTEAFF TGCAGCGTTGAAGGCAGGATGAACACTGAAGCTTTCTTT
TRBD2 TRBJ2-3 once TRBV27 CASSSLASSTDTQYF TGTGCCAGCAGTTCACTAGCGTCCAGCACAGATACGCAGTATTTT
NA TRBJ2-3 few TRBV30 CAWSWTGDTQYF TGTGCCTGGAGCTGGACCGGAGATACGCAGTATTTT
TRBD1 TRBJ1-6 NA TRBV7-2 CASSARQGTNSPLHF TGTGCCAGCAGCGCACGACAGGGAACTAATTCACCCCTCCACTTT
NA TRBJ2-7 NA TRBV5-6 CASSLLTDVRYEQYF TGTGCCAGCAGCTTGCTTACAGACGTTCGCTACGAGCAGTACTTC
TRBD1 TRBJ1-1 once TRBV10-3 CASGTDNTEAFF TGTGCCTCTGGGACAGACAACACTGAAGCTTTCTTT
NA TRBJ2-5 NA TRBV13 CASSSRAFGETQYF TGTGCCAGCAGCTCGAGGGCTTTCGGAGAGACCCAGTACTTC
NA TRBJ1-4 NA TRBV29-1 CSVGQSNEKLFF TGCAGCGTTGGACAGAGTAATGAAAAACTGTTTTTT
NA TRBJ1-1 NA TRBV11-2 CASSLEGGEAFF TGTGCCAGCAGCTTAGAAGGAGGTGAAGCTTTCTTT
TRBD1 TRBJ1-5 once TRBV15 CATSNDRGYQPQHF TGTGCCACCAGCAACGACAGGGGGTATCAGCCCCAGCATTTT
TRBD2 TRBJ2-7 NA TRBV5-4 CASSLGLAGSYEQYF TGTGCCAGCAGCCTAGGACTAGCGGGGTCCTACGAGCAGTACTTC